This TCR beta chain was documented in a study of beta chain features in type 1 diabetes (dated by TCRdb to the late 2010s). For the wider study: Mean age, gender distribution, total cell number and subset yield did not differ between patients and healthy donors. In the study, TCRB repertoires of sorted circulating CD4+ T cell subsets from recently diagnosed type 1 diabetes patients were compared with those of matched healthy donors. Regulatory and stem cell-like memory subsets were obtained from only 8 patients and about 8 healthy donors, while naive and central memory subsets were obtained from all 28 donors. A total of about 110 million sorted cells were examined across all samples, and the number of cells per subset was strongly correlated with RNA yield.

CDR1 and CDR2 are drawn from the germline V gene (reference sequence): SGHKS, YYEKEE. The CDR3 runs 12 amino acids, cysteine and phenylalanine included. Only the CDR3 portion is preserved as DNA: 36 bases, with reading frame beginning at the first base. Study-wide findings and limitations: Because cDNA was sequenced instead of genomic DNA, highly expressing activated cells could be over-represented, though the groups showed no difference in activation or CD3 levels. Shorter templates might be favored by PCR, yet because patient and control samples were amplified and corrected together, any such skew would affect both groups equally. Naive, central memory and regulatory TCRB repertoires appeared to be more alike among patients than among healthy donors. A moderate but significant shortening of TCRB CDR3 length was observed in type 1 diabetes patients in all four CD4+ subsets. Because the HLA sub-analyses included only small numbers of individuals, any influence of HLA type on TCRB rearrangement was left unresolved. At VDJ recombination sites, patients with type 1 diabetes made fewer insertions and deleted more nucleotides, a pattern implying thymic rearrangement abnormalities.

The High Capacity cDNA Reverse Transcription Kit was used to reverse transcribe all of the isolated RNA, meaning that expressed TCRB transcripts were what got sequenced. Deep immunoSEQ sequencing was applied to naive, central memory and regulatory T cell samples, giving an average of around 3.8 million total reads per sample. After sorted cells were lysed in RLT buffer, RNA was extracted with DNase-treated RNeasy Micro or Mini kits, with the choice depending on cell number. Each cell subset was processed on its own to prevent cross-contamination, while patient and healthy donor samples were processed together. TCRB sequences were amplified from cDNA with the immunoSEQ multiplex PCR, producing 87-bp fragments spanning the CDR3 region. The amplicons were sequenced using the Illumina HiSeq platform. Turning to the authors' computational methods: Synthetic template baselines were used to correct PCR bias computationally, reads within Hamming distance 2 were collapsed together, and singletons that could not be merged were discarded. Reads were aligned to IMGT to assign V, D and J genes, CDR3 length, and insertions or deletions at six rearrangement sites. Within each subset, clonotype counts were normalized to the number of sorted cells before true diversity and Gini coefficients were calculated with the tcR R package. The overlap coefficient, calculated on TCRB nucleotide sequences, was used to measure repertoire sharing. As stored in TCRdb, this immuneACCESS dataset retains in-frame rearrangements with V and J assigned. A fraction of the clones does not appear; measured against another copy, unresolved V genes explain less than half of the discrepancy, and the remainder lacks a known reason. V, J and clone size were drawn from that table, and D and trimming were deduced from the DNA. The sample records a few hundred thousand clones, 9.6% of which are singletons. Over 0.45% of the sample rests with the top ten.

Each donor gave one peripheral blood draw, averaging around 120 mL, which was collected into heparinised tubes. Naive, central memory, regulatory and stem cell-like memory CD4+ T cells were sorted on a BD FACSAria II using a panel including CD45RO, CCR7, CD25, CD127, CD95 and CD27. Every sorted population had a purity above 95%. PBMCs were separated immediately by Lymphoprep density gradient centrifugation and were stained directly, without being cultured. Samples were stained and sorted in pairs, with one healthy donor and one patient per experiment, so that batch effects were minimized. A note on this clone: Its antigen specificity is not known. A junction end diverges from the germline sequence, so it may reflect a read error.

The sequence is built from TRBV5-5 and TRBJ1-2, and possibly TRBD1, on 5 matching bases. This TCR derives from a man aged 25 to 40 with type 1 diabetes. Material for sequencing was central memory CD4+ T cells from blood. The CDR3 amino acid sequence is: CASSLSNRDVSF. The nucleotides read TGTGCCAGCAGCTTGTCCAACCGGGACGTCAGCTTC.